This T cell receptor beta chain was obtained from a study of blood T cell repertoires in COVID-19. Whole-study context: Samples representing acute and convalescent COVID-19 were sourced from the United States, Italy and Spain. T cells, B-cell-depleted T cells, or PBMCs supplied cDNA or gDNA.

Generated by immunoSEQ multiplex PCR, the TCRdb table keeps only in-frame clones and is missing some. The sample has about 170,000 clones, roughly 91% seen once. CDR3 length: 16 residues. With 4 bases removed from V and 4 bases from J, the gap between germline ends came to 20 bases. CDR1 is SEHNR, CDR2 FQNEAQ, per germline (reference sequence). The chain links TRBV7-9 to TRBJ2-7; D might be TRBD2 (6 bases). Source material: peripheral blood. This sequence originates from a woman between 45 and 60 years old with acute or convalescent COVID-19. CDR3 sequence (DNA): TGTGCCAGCAGCTGGGGAGGAGAGGTCAGCCCGTACGAGCAGTACTTC. Its translation: CASSWGGEVSPYEQYF.